A selection of T cell receptor beta chains follows, all from one sample in a study of blood T cell repertoires in COVID-19. Libraries were prepared by immunoSEQ multiplex PCR; TCRdb keeps only in-frame clonotypes and omits some of them. This repertoire shows about 300,000 clones, around nine tenths found once; its top ten account for 1% to 1.3%. The material sequenced was PBMCs or T cells enriched from blood (not recorded which). These receptors were obtained from a woman in her 30s who had recovered from COVID-19. CDR3s include the opening cysteine and the closing phenylalanine or tryptophan. A D gene is named only where the DNA matches it firmly. Not every row has a clone size; where given, it reads once, few, many or a size class.

clone size,V gene,J gene,D gene,CDR3 DNA,CDR3 protein
NA,TRBV5-4,TRBJ2-1,TRBD1,TGTGCCAGCAGCCTGCCGGGACAGTCTATTTTAGAGCAGTTCTTC,CASSLPGQSILEQFF
once,TRBV7-3,TRBJ2-2,NA,TGTGCCAGCAGCTCCCCTATAGGGACACCACGCGGCACCGGGGAGCTGTTTTTT,CASSSPIGTPRGTGELFF
once,TRBV6-4,TRBJ2-3,TRBD2,TGTGCCAGCAGTGCGGGACTACCGCAGGATACGCAGTATTTT,CASSAGLPQDTQYF
NA,TRBV5-6,TRBJ2-5,NA,TGTGCCAGCAGCCCACAGGGTAGGGACGAGACCCAGTACTTC,CASSPQGRDETQYF
NA,TRBV7-3,TRBJ2-2,TRBD1,TGTGCCAGCGGGACAGGCGGGGAGCTGTTTTTT,CASGTGGELFF
NA,TRBV7-7,TRBJ2-2,TRBD1,TGTGCTAGCAGCTTAGGACAGGTGAACACCGGGGAGCTGTTTTTT,CASSLGQVNTGELFF
once,TRBV18,TRBJ2-2,NA,TGTGCCAGCTCAAGCGGGTTCACCGGGGAGCTGTTTTTT,CASSSGFTGELFF
NA,TRBV5-6,TRBJ1-2,NA,TGTGCCAGCAGCTTGCCTTGGTTGGGCAGGGCGTACTATGGCTACACCTTC,CASSLPWLGRAYYGYTF
NA,TRBV6-9,TRBJ1-2,TRBD1,TGTGCCAGCAGTGGGGACAGGGAAGGTGGCTACACCTTC,CASSGDREGGYTF
NA,TRBV19,TRBJ1-6,TRBD1,TGTGCCAGTAGTACGCCCCTCGGACAGGGAGGTTCACCCCTCCACTTT,CASSTPLGQGGSPLHF
NA,TRBV7-9,TRBJ1-6,NA,TGTGCCAGCAGCTTAGCGCTAGGGGATAATTCACCCCTCCACTTT,CASSLALGDNSPLHF
NA,TRBV13,TRBJ2-5,TRBD2,TGTGCCAGCAGCTTAAGGGACTATGAGACCCAGTACTTC,CASSLRDYETQYF
few,TRBV3-1/TRBV3-2,TRBJ1-6,TRBD1,TGTGCCAGCAGCCAAGATGCACAGGATCGTGAGTGGACAGGGAGCTCCTATAATTCACCCCTCCACTTT,CASSQDAQDREWTGSSYNSPLHF
NA,TRBV5-1,TRBJ1-6,TRBD1,TGCGCCAGCAGCTTGAGTCTACAGGGGACTAATTCACCCCTCCACTTT,CASSLSLQGTNSPLHF
NA,TRBV7-2,TRBJ2-7,NA,TGTGCCAGCAGCCCTTCTCGGACGGGGAAATCCTACGAGCAGTACTTC,CASSPSRTGKSYEQYF
NA,TRBV29-1,TRBJ2-3,TRBD2,TGCAGCGTCCTGACTAGCGGCACAGATACGCAGTATTTT,CSVLTSGTDTQYF
NA,TRBV5-1,TRBJ2-3,NA,TGCGCCAGCAGTCAGGGAGATACGCAGTATTTT,CASSQGDTQYF
NA,TRBV5-1,TRBJ1-3,NA,TGCGCCAGCAGGAACCTTTTGTCGGGCTCTGGAAACACCATATATTTT,CASRNLLSGSGNTIYF
once,TRBV15,TRBJ2-2,TRBD2,TGTGCCACCAGCAGATTAGCGGGAGGGGCCACCGGGGAGCTGTTTTTT,CATSRLAGGATGELFF
NA,TRBV2,TRBJ2-1,TRBD1,TGTGCCAGCAGTGCCCGAGACAGGGGACGAGGGTATGAGCAGTTCTTC,CASSARDRGRGYEQFF
NA,TRBV27,TRBJ2-1,NA,TGTGCCAGCAGTTTATCGAGGGTGAATGAGCAGTTCTTC,CASSLSRVNEQFF
NA,TRBV25-1,TRBJ1-2,NA,TGTGCCAGCAGTGAACCTGACAGATACTATGGCTACACCTTC,CASSEPDRYYGYTF
few,TRBV6-5,TRBJ2-7,TRBD1,TGTGCCAGCAGGCGCGGGACAGGGGTCTCCTACGAGCAGTACTTC,CASRRGTGVSYEQYF
NA,TRBV10-3,TRBJ2-2,NA,TGTGCCATCAACAGACAGACATTTAACACCGGGGAGCTGTTTTTT,CAINRQTFNTGELFF
NA,TRBV16,TRBJ1-2,TRBD1,TGTGCCAGCAGAGAGGACAGGGTGAAAATTTCTGGCTACACCTTC,CASREDRVKISGYTF
NA,TRBV18,TRBJ1-2,NA,TGTGCCAGCTCACCAGATAGGACAGTTGGCTACACCTTC,CASSPDRTVGYTF
NA,TRBV7-3,TRBJ2-2,NA,TGTGCCAGCAGCACAGGGAACACCGGGGAGCTGTTTTTT,CASSTGNTGELFF
NA,TRBV5-1,TRBJ2-2,NA,TGCGCCAGCAGCCTCCTAGAAGTTAACACCGGGGAGCTGTTTTTT,CASSLLEVNTGELFF
NA,TRBV5-8,TRBJ2-1,NA,TGTGCCAGCAGCTTGGGTCAGGGTTCGGGTGAGCAGTTCTTC,CASSLGQGSGEQFF
NA,TRBV6-5,TRBJ2-7,NA,TGTGCCAGCAGTTACTCGATGGGAGTCAATACGGTCGAGCAGTACTTC,CASSYSMGVNTVEQYF
NA,TRBV27,TRBJ2-7,NA,TGTGCCAGCAGCCTAGAGTGGCGGGGTGGAGAGCAGTACTTC,CASSLEWRGGEQYF
few,TRBV7-9,TRBJ2-1,NA,TGTGCCAGCAGCTTAGGGGGAGATGAGCAGTTCTTC,CASSLGGDEQFF
NA,TRBV10-3,TRBJ2-1,TRBD2,TGTGCCATCAGTGACCTAAGCGGGAAGCCCGATGAGCAGTTCTTC,CAISDLSGKPDEQFF
NA,TRBV11-2,TRBJ2-3,TRBD2,TGTGCCAGCAGCTTAGTCGGGACTAGCGGGAGTGCAGATACGCAGTATTTT,CASSLVGTSGSADTQYF
NA,TRBV6-2/TRBV6-3,TRBJ2-2,NA,TGTGCCAGCAGTTACCATTCGACTAGTGCCGGGGAGCTGTTTTTT,CASSYHSTSAGELFF
NA,TRBV10-2,TRBJ2-7,NA,TGCGCCAGCAGTGAGTCGTGGACAGAGTACGAGCAGTACTTC,CASSESWTEYEQYF
NA,TRBV7-2,TRBJ2-7,NA,TGTGCCAGCAGCCCCGGGTTTCCAAGGGGCTACGAGCAGTACTTC,CASSPGFPRGYEQYF